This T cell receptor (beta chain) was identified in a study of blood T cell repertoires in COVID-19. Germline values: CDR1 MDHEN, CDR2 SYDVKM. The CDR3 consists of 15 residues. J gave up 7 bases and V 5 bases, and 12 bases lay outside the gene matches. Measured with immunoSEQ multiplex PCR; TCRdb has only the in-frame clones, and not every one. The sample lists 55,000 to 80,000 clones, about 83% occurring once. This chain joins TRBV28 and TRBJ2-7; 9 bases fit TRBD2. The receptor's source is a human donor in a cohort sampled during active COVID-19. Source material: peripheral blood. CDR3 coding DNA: TGTGCCAGCAGTCCTTTAGCGGGAGAAGCTTTTGAGCAGTACTTC. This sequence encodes CASSPLAGEAFEQYF.